This T cell receptor beta chain derives from a study of blood T cell repertoires in COVID-19. CDR3 length equals 14 residues. Trimming stripped 2 bases from V and 7 bases from J, with 17 bases between. Germline V CDR1 and CDR2: GTSNPN, SVGIG (reference sequence). The table came from immunoSEQ multiplex PCR; TCRdb's copy has only in-frame clones and leaves some out. This sample has 60,000 to 75,000 clones, with roughly 86% found just once. The sequenced sample was peripheral blood. The clonotype originates from a woman aged 60-75 years with acute or convalescent COVID-19. The chain has TRBV30 and TRBJ1-2; D ambiguous. The CDR3 protein is CAWSTGLSDGGYTF. The CDR3 DNA follows: TGTGCCTGGAGTACCGGACTCTCGGACGGTGGCTACACCTTC. Using reference TRBV30 and TRBJ1-2 for the parts outside the CDR3, the full variable domain is SQTIHQWPATLVQPVGSPLSLECTVEGTSNPNLYWYRQAAGRGLQLLFYSVGIGQISSEVPQNLSASRPQDRQFILSSKKLLLSDSGFYLCAWSTGLSDGGYTFGSGTRLTVV.